This T cell receptor (beta chain) was captured by sequencing in a study of blood T cells in healthy people across ages. CDR1 and CDR2 (germline): MNHEY, SVGAGI. CDR3 length: 13 residues. V was cut by 6 bases and J by 3 bases, with 10 bases left in between. Drawing of peripheral blood yielded about 9.8 milliliters from each donor. Alongside a J-beta primer mix, a sample-barcoded 5' primer served in a second PCR lasting about 7 to 12 cycles. MiXCR was run by TCRdb on the 5' RACE reads, yielding one entry per CDR3 protein. The sample records 1.5 million to 2 million distinct CDR3 sequences, roughly 28% being singletons. This clonotype was recorded at least ten times.

The source of this sequence is a woman between 25 and 40 years old in good health. This rearrangement joins TRBV6-5 to TRBJ2-3; D gene unclear. Material for sequencing was blood. The CDR3 DNA sequence: TGTGCCAGCAGAGGCCGGAATACAGATACGCAGTATTTT. Translated: CASRGRNTDTQYF.